The T cell receptor (beta chain) under discussion was sequenced for a study of CD8 T cells in Susac syndrome. Reverse transcription used roughly 0.45 to 1 ug RNA and random hexamers. Amplification of TCR beta CDR3 used immunoSEQ multiplex PCR across 54 Vbeta and 13 Jbeta. From the immunoSEQ multiplex PCR reads, TCRdb called clonotypes with MiXCR, one entry per CDR3 protein. The sample yields some 450,000 distinct CDR3 sequences, 75% to 90% seen once. TEMRA cells were enriched by FACS, while CD8+ and CD4+ T cells were obtained through a negative isolation that was performed magnetically. Specimen: CD8+ T cells from PBMCs. The receptor was isolated from a human donor with multiple sclerosis.

The CDR3 here is CASSYSAAYGYTF. The DNA of the CDR3 is TGTGCCAGCAGTTACAGTGCTGCTTATGGCTACACCTTC. The chain uses TRBV6-5 and TRBJ1-2, with D unclear. The CDR3 is 13 amino acids. Per germline, CDR1 MNHEY and CDR2 SVGAGI. The germline V and J ends were trimmed by 2 bases and 5 bases, with 9 bases remaining between them.